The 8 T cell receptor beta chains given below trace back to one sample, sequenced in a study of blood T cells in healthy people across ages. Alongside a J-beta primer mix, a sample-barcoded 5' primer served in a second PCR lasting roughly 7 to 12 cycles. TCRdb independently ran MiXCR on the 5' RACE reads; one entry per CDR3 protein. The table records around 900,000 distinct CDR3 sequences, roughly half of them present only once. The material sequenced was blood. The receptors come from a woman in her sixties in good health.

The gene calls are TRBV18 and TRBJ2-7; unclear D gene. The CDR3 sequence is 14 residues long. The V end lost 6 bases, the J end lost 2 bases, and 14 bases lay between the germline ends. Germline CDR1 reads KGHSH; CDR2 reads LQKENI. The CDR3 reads CASSQDPTAYEQYF. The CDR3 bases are TGTGCCAGCTCTCAGGACCCGACCGCCTACGAGCAGTACTTC.

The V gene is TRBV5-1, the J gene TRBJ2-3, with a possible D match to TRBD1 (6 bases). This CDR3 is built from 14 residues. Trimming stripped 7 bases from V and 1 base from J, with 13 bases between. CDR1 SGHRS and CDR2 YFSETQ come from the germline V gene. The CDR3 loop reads CASLEGVGTDTQYF. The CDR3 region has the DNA TGCGCCAGCCTCGAGGGGGTCGGCACAGATACGCAGTATTTT.

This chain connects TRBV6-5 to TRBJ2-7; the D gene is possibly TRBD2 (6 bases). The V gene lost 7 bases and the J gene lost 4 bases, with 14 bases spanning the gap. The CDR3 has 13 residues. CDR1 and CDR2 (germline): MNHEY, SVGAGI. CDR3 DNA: TGTGCCAGCAACGGGGCGGGATCGTACGAGCAGTACTTC. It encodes CASNGAGSYEQYF.

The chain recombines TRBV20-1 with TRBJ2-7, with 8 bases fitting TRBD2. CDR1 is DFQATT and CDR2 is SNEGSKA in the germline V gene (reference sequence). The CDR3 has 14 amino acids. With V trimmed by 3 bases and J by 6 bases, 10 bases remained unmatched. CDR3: CSARAGLESGEQYF. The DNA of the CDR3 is TGCAGTGCTAGGGCGGGACTAGAATCCGGCGAGCAGTACTTC.

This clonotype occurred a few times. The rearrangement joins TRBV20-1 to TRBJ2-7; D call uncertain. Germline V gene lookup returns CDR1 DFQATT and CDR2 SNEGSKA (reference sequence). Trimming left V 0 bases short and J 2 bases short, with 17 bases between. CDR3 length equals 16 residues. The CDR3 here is CSARDPDPVLAYEQYF. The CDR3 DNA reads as TGCAGTGCTAGAGATCCAGATCCCGTCCTAGCCTACGAGCAGTACTTC.

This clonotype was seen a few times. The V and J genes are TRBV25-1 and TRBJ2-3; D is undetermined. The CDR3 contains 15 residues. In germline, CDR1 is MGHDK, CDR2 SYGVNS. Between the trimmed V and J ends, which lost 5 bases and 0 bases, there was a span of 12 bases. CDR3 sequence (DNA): TGTGCCAGCAGTCCCCTAACGACTAGCACAGATACGCAGTATTTT. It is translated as CASSPLTTSTDTQYF.

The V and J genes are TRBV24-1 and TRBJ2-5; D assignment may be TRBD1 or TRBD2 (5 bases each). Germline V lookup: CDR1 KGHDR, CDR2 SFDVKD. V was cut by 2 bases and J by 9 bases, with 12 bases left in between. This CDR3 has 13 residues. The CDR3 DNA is TGTGCCACCAGTGATTGGTCGAGAGGGGCCCAGTACTTC. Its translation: CATSDWSRGAQYF.

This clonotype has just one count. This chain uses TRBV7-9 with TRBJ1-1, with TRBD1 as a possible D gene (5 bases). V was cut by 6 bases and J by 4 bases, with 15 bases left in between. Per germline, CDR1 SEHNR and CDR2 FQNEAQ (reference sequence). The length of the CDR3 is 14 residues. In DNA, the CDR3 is TGTGCCAGCAGGAGCCTCGGGGGAAGCACTGAAGCTTTCTTT. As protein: CASRSLGGSTEAFF.